The entry below gives a single TCR beta chain sequence along with its context. Its antigen is not known. This specimen comes from a study of identical twins. Study-wide results and limits: Interpretation of the results relied on cross-sectional statistical analysis and not on following the same donors. It was out-of-frame TCR alpha sharing in monozygotic twins that models underestimated.

J gave up 5 bases and V 6 bases, and 7 bases lay outside the gene matches. CDR3 length: 15 amino acids. Germline V gene data show CDR1 as MNHNS and CDR2 as SASEGT. The authors used template switching to add a universal primer site and gave cDNA unique molecular identifiers. MiXCR was run by TCRdb on the 5' RACE reads, yielding one entry per CDR3 protein. The sample lists 750,000 to 950,000 distinct CDR3 sequences, roughly an eighth seen once, with around 1.6% in the top ten. These records were also assigned to another study, of yellow fever vaccine responses in identical twins. As reported in that work: Reportedly, the response of twins' T cells to the vaccine seemed partly convergent, partly personalized.

The chain recombines TRBV6-1 with TRBJ2-3, with 11 bases identical to TRBD1. The TCR comes from a woman between 18 and 29 years old in good health. The sample comprised PBMCs. The CDR3 loop is CASRGQGAAIDTQYF. The DNA for the CDR3 is TGTGCCAGCAGAGGACAGGGGGCTGCCATAGATACGCAGTATTTT.